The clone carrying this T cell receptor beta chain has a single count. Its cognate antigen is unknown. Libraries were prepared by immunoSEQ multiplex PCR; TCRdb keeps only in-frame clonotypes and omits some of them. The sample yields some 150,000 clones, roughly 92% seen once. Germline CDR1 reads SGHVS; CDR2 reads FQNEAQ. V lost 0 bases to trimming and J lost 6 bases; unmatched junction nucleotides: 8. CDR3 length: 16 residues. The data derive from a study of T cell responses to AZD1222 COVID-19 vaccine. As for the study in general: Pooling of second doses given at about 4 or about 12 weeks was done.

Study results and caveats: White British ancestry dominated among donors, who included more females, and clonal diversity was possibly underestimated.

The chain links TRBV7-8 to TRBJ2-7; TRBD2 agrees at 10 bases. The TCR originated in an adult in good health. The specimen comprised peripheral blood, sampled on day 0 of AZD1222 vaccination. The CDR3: CASSLALAGGAREQYF. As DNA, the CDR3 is TGTGCCAGCAGCTTAGCTTTAGCGGGAGGTGCTCGCGAGCAGTACTTC.